Below, 6 T cell receptor beta chains from the same sample are listed, as sequenced in a study of T cell repertoires in cytomegalovirus infection. TCRdb called the reads again in MiXCR, with one record for every CDR3 protein. Found here are over 85,000 distinct CDR3 sequences, more than 15% of them singletons; the top ten hold 8% to 9.5%. The sequenced sample consisted of PBMCs. The receptor source for this set is a human donor in good health (CMV status not recorded). Some clones in this sample may be carry-over from other donors' samples.

This chain joins TRBV2 and TRBJ2-7; TRBD1 aligns across 10 bases. CDR1 is SNHLY, CDR2 FYNNEI, per germline. CDR3 length equals 14 residues. The V and J ends lost 6 bases and 1 base, in that order; junction bases with no gene match: 3. This CDR3 reads CASRGTGESYEQYF. In nucleotides, the CDR3 is TGTGCCAGCAGGGGGACAGGGGAGTCCTACGAGCAGTACTTC.

This clonotype was seen ten or more times. V and J are TRBV7-2 and TRBJ1-5; unclear D gene. The CDR3 covers 14 residues. CDR1 is SGHTA, CDR2 FQGNSA, per germline. Trimming took off 1 base at V and 5 bases at J, with 9 bases between the two ends. The CDR3 region has the DNA TGTGCCAGCAGCTTAGTGCCAGATTATCAGCCCCAGCATTTT. Translation: CASSLVPDYQPQHF.

The sample holds many counts of this clonotype. This chain links TRBV7-2 with TRBJ1-2, with a possible D match to TRBD1 (5 bases). CDR1 is SGHTA, CDR2 FQGNSA, per germline. The CDR3 consists of 15 residues. Trimming removed 4 bases from V and 3 bases from J, with 15 bases in between. CDR3 bases: TGTGCCAGCAGCTCGCGGGACCCAAACGACTATGGCTACACCTTC. Translating gives CASSSRDPNDYGYTF. Together with reference TRBV7-2 and TRBJ1-2, the CDR3 gives the full variable domain: GAGVSQSPSNKVTEKGKDVELRCDPISGHTALYWYRQSLGQGLEFLIYFQGNSAPDKSGLPSDRFSAERTGGSVSTLTIQRTQQEDSAVYLCASSSRDPNDYGYTFGSGTRLTVV.

This clonotype was detected many times. CDR3 region: CASSSLDSTDTQYF. DNA of the CDR3: TGTGCCAGCAGTTCACTAGATAGCACAGATACGCAGTATTTT. The chain has TRBV2 and TRBJ2-3; a weak D match, TRBD2 (5 bases). Germline lookup yields CDR1 SNHLY and CDR2 FYNNEI. The CDR3 loop spans 14 amino acids. V lost 5 bases and J lost 0, with 9 bases in between.

This clonotype occurred many times. This chain links TRBV15 with TRBJ2-1, with 7 bases fitting TRBD2. The CDR3 has 16 amino acids. Per germline, CDR1 LNHNV and CDR2 YYDKDF (reference sequence). Trimming at V came to 5 bases and at J to 9 bases, leaving 16 bases not matched to a gene. The CDR3 nucleotides read TGTGCCACCAGCGCCGGACTAGTCAGAGCTACGTTTGAGCAGTTCTTC. Translating gives CATSAGLVRATFEQFF.

The chain is built from TRBV20-1 and TRBJ1-2, with 8 bases matching TRBD1. V lost 6 bases, J lost 5 bases, and 2 bases stayed unmatched. This CDR3 comprises 11 residues. Germline V gives CDR1 DFQATT, CDR2 SNEGSKA (reference sequence). The CDR3 loop reads CSAGQGYGYTF. Written as DNA, the CDR3 is TGCAGTGCCGGACAGGGTTATGGCTACACCTTC.